The entry that follows covers one T cell receptor beta chain sequence. The data belong to a study of blood T cells in healthy people across ages. The ends were cut back, 2 bases at V and 5 bases at J, with 7 bases in the middle. This CDR3 has 13 amino acids. CDR1 KGHDR and CDR2 SFDVKD come from the germline V gene. Together with a sample-barcoded 5' primer, a J-beta primer mix was included in a second PCR lasting about 7 to 11 cycles. A single record per CDR3 protein comes from TCRdb applying MiXCR to the 5' RACE reads. This sample has about 2 million distinct CDR3 sequences; about 50% occur once, and the top ten carry approximately 2%.

The origin of this receptor is a woman aged 40 to 49 in good health. J is TRBJ2-3 and V is TRBV24-1, with a tentative D call TRBD2 (5 bases). Specimen: blood. In nucleotides, the CDR3 is TGTGCCACCAGTGATTGGAGGTTAGATACGCAGTATTTT. Protein: CATSDWRLDTQYF.